These T cell receptor beta chains were read from a single sample in a study of blood T cell repertoires in COVID-19. Repertoires were generated with immunoSEQ multiplex PCR, while TCRdb's copy carries only in-frame clones and drops some. The sample has hundreds of thousands of clones; 84% are singletons. Sequencing was done on a sample of peripheral blood. The origin of the receptors is a man aged 30 to 45 with active or convalescent COVID-19. Each CDR3 is given with its conserved first and last residue. The order of the fields is V gene, clone size, D gene, J gene, CDR3 protein, CDR3 DNA. A D gene is named only where the DNA matches it firmly. Clone size is given for some rows only: seen once, a few or many times, or a class if the clone is expanded.

v_gene: TRBV5-1; abundance: -; d_gene: -; j_gene: TRBJ2-7; CDR3aa: CASSLYNRASYEQYF; CDR3nt: TGCGCCAGCAGCTTGTATAACAGGGCCTCCTACGAGCAGTACTTC
v_gene: TRBV19; abundance: -; d_gene: TRBD1; j_gene: TRBJ1-4; CDR3aa: CASSAGQGEEKLFF; CDR3nt: TGTGCCAGTAGCGCGGGACAGGGAGAAGAAAAACTGTTTTTT
v_gene: TRBV3-1/TRBV3-2; abundance: few; d_gene: TRBD1; j_gene: TRBJ2-2; CDR3aa: CASSHRQGAQFF; CDR3nt: TGTGCCAGCAGCCATAGACAGGGAGCCCAATTTTTT
v_gene: TRBV14; abundance: -; d_gene: -; j_gene: TRBJ2-7; CDR3aa: CASRQMAGAEQYF; CDR3nt: TGTGCCAGCCGCCAAATGGCGGGCGCCGAGCAGTACTTC
v_gene: TRBV9; abundance: few; d_gene: -; j_gene: TRBJ2-1; CDR3aa: CASSVEPYLSSYNEQFF; CDR3nt: TGTGCCAGCAGCGTAGAACCGTACCTGAGCTCCTACAATGAGCAGTTCTTC
v_gene: TRBV18; abundance: -; d_gene: -; j_gene: TRBJ1-1; CDR3aa: CASSLPTLRRAEAFF; CDR3nt: TGTGCCAGCTCTCTTCCGACTCTTCGGAGGGCTGAAGCTTTCTTT
v_gene: TRBV3-1/TRBV3-2; abundance: -; d_gene: -; j_gene: TRBJ2-1; CDR3aa: CASSQDWASDDEQFF; CDR3nt: TGTGCCAGCAGCCAAGATTGGGCTAGCGACGATGAGCAGTTCTTC
v_gene: TRBV5-1; abundance: once; d_gene: -; j_gene: TRBJ1-6; CDR3aa: CASSLATGYNSPLHF; CDR3nt: TGCGCCAGCAGCTTGGCAACAGGGTATAATTCACCCCTCCACTTT
v_gene: TRBV4-2; abundance: -; d_gene: TRBD2; j_gene: TRBJ2-1; CDR3aa: CASSQPSGTSSNEQFF; CDR3nt: TGTGCCAGCAGCCAACCCTCCGGGACTAGCAGCAATGAGCAGTTCTTC
v_gene: TRBV6-1; abundance: many; d_gene: -; j_gene: TRBJ2-7; CDR3aa: CASSEDVRGFNYEQYF; CDR3nt: TGTGCCAGCAGTGAAGACGTGAGGGGGTTCAACTACGAGCAGTACTTC
v_gene: TRBV2; abundance: -; d_gene: TRBD2; j_gene: TRBJ2-1; CDR3aa: CASRDPLAGSYNEQFF; CDR3nt: TGTGCCAGCAGGGACCCGTTAGCGGGTTCCTACAATGAGCAGTTCTTC
v_gene: TRBV6-5; abundance: -; d_gene: TRBD1; j_gene: TRBJ1-1; CDR3aa: CASSHGQGAYTEAFF; CDR3nt: TGTGCCAGCAGCCACGGACAGGGGGCGTACACTGAAGCTTTCTTT
v_gene: TRBV10-3; abundance: -; d_gene: -; j_gene: TRBJ2-5; CDR3aa: CAIRSPPGETQYF; CDR3nt: TGTGCCATCAGATCCCCTCCAGGGGAGACCCAGTACTTC
v_gene: TRBV15; abundance: once; d_gene: -; j_gene: TRBJ2-7; CDR3aa: CATSRAGEAYEQYF; CDR3nt: TGTGCCACCAGCAGAGCAGGGGAAGCCTACGAGCAGTACTTC
v_gene: TRBV6-5; abundance: -; d_gene: -; j_gene: TRBJ1-2; CDR3aa: CASTPQGAIGYTF; CDR3nt: TGTGCCAGCACCCCGCAAGGGGCTATCGGCTACACCTTC
v_gene: TRBV6-5; abundance: -; d_gene: -; j_gene: TRBJ2-7; CDR3aa: CASRRGAAYEQYF; CDR3nt: TGTGCCAGCAGACGGGGGGCTGCCTACGAGCAGTACTTC
v_gene: TRBV5-1; abundance: -; d_gene: TRBD1; j_gene: TRBJ1-2; CDR3aa: CASSLKGQGDYGYTF; CDR3nt: TGCGCCAGCAGCTTGAAGGGACAGGGTGACTATGGCTACACCTTC
v_gene: TRBV19; abundance: -; d_gene: TRBD1; j_gene: TRBJ1-2; CDR3aa: CASSLRGGADYGYTF; CDR3nt: TGTGCCAGTAGTCTCCGAGGGGGCGCAGACTATGGCTACACCTTC
v_gene: TRBV12-3/TRBV12-4; abundance: once; d_gene: -; j_gene: TRBJ2-7; CDR3aa: CARMRGYEQYF; CDR3nt: TGTGCCAGGATGAGAGGCTACGAGCAGTACTTC
v_gene: TRBV5-4; abundance: -; d_gene: TRBD1; j_gene: TRBJ2-7; CDR3aa: CASSGTGQSSYEQYF; CDR3nt: TGTGCCAGCAGCGGGACAGGGCAGAGCTCCTACGAGCAGTACTTC